Sequencing of this TCR beta chain was carried out in a study of blood T cells in healthy people across ages. Study results and caveats: The study found TCR beta diversity correlated strongly with naive T cell percentage. Because donor CMV status was unknown, expanded clonotype changes were possibly confounded.

J lost 4 bases, V lost 3 bases, and 8 bases had no gene match. The CDR3 has 15 residues. The germline gives CDR1 GTSNPN, CDR2 SVGIG (reference sequence). The table lists this clonotype with a few counts. Its antigen is still unknown. It was with a sample-barcoded 5' primer and a J-beta primer mix that a second PCR of about 7 to 12 cycles was run. Each cDNA molecule carried a tag from a template-switch adaptor that contained 12 random nucleotides. Sequencing yielded, for each sample, at least 2.5 million paired-end reads carrying CDR3. TCRdb re-called the 5' RACE reads through MiXCR, storing one row per CDR3 protein. The sample shows just under 900,000 distinct CDR3 sequences, 25% to 30% of them seen only once.

The sample taken for sequencing was blood. This clonotype was sampled from a woman at least 80 years old in good health. This rearrangement joins TRBV30 to TRBJ2-5; 10 bases line up with TRBD1. Here the CDR3 DNA reads TGTGCCTGGAGGAAGGGACAGGGGTACCGAGAGACCCAGTACTTC. It codes for CAWRKGQGYRETQYF.